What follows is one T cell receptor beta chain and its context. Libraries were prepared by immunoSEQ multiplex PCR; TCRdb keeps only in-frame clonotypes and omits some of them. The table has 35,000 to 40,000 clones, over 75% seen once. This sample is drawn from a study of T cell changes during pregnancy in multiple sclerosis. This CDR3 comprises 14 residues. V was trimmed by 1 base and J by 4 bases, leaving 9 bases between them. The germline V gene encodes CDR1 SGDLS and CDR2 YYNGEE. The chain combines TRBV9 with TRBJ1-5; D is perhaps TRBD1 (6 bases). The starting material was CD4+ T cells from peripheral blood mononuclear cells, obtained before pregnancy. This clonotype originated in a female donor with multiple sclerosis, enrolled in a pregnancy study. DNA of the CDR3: TGTGCCAGCAGCGTACGCCAGGGGAATCAGCCCCAGCATTTT. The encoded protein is CASSVRQGNQPQHF. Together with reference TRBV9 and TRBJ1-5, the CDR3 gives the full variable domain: DSGVTQTPKHLITATGQRVTLRCSPRSGDLSVYWYQQSLDQGLQFLIQYYNGEERAKGNILERFSAQQFPDLHSELNLSSLELGDSALYFCASSVRQGNQPQHFGDGTRLSIL.